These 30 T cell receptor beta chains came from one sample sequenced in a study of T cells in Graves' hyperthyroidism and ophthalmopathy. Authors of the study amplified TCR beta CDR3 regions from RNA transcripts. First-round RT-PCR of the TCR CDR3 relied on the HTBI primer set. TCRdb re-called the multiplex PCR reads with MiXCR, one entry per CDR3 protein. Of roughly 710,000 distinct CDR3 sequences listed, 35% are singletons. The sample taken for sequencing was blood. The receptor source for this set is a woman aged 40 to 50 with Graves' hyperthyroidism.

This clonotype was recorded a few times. The CDR3 reads CASSRPGGKQYF. CDR3 nucleotide sequence: TGCGCCAGCAGCCGACCTGGGGGAAAGCAGTACTTC. The chain has TRBV5-1 and TRBJ2-7, with D possibly being TRBD1 or TRBD2 (5 bases each). The V end lost 4 bases, the J end lost 8 bases, and 13 bases lay between the germline ends. Germline loops: CDR1 SGHRS, CDR2 YFSETQ. The CDR3 contains 12 residues.

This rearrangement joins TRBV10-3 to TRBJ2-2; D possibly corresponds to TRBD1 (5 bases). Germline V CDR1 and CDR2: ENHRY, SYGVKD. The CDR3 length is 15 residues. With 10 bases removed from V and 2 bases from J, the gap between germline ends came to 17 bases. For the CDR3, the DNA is TGTGCCAGCAATCCATTTGACAGTAACACCGGGGAGCTGTTTTTT. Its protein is CASNPFDSNTGELFF.

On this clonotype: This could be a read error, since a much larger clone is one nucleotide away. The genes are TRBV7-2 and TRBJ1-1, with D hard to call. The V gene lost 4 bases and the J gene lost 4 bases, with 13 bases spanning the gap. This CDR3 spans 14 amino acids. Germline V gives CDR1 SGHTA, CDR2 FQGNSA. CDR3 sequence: CASSSEPFGTEAFF. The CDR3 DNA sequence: TGTGCCAGCAGCTCGGAACCCTTTGGCACTGAAGCTTTCTTT.

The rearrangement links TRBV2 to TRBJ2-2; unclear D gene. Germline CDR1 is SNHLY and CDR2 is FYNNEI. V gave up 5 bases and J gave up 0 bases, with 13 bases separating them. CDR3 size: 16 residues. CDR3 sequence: CASSLSSRSNTGELFF. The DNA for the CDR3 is TGTGCCAGCAGTCTTTCCAGTAGGTCGAACACCGGGGAGCTGTTTTTT.

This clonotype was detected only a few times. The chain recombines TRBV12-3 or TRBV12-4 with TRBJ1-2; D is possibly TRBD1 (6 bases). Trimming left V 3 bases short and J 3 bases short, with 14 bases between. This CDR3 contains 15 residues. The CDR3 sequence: CASSFMGGFDYGYTF. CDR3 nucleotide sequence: TGTGCCAGCAGTTTTATGGGGGGCTTTGACTATGGCTACACCTTC.

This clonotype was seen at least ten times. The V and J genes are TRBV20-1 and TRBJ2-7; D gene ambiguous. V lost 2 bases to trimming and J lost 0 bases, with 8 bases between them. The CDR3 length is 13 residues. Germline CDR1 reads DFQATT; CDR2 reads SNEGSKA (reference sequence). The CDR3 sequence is CSARRVSSYEQYF. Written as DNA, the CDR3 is TGCAGTGCTAGACGGGTTAGCTCCTACGAGCAGTACTTC.

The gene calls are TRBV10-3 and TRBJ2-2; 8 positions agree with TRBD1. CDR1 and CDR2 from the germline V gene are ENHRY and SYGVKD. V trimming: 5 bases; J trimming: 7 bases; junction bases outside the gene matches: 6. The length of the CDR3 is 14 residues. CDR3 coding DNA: TGTGCCATCAGTAACCCGGACAGGGACGGGGAGCTGTTTTTT. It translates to CAISNPDRDGELFF.

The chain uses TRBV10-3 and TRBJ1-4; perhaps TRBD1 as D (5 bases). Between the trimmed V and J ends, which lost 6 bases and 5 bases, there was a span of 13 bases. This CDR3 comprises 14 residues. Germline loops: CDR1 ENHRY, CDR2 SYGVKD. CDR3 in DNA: TGTGCCATCAGGCGGGACGGCTTCAATGAAAAACTGTTTTTT. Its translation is CAIRRDGFNEKLFF.

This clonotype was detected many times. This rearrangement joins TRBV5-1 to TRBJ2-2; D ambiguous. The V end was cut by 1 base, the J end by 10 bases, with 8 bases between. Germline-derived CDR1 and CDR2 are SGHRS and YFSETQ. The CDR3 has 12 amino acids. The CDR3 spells CASSLQSLELFF. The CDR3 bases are TGCGCCAGCAGCTTGCAGAGTCTGGAGCTGTTTTTT.

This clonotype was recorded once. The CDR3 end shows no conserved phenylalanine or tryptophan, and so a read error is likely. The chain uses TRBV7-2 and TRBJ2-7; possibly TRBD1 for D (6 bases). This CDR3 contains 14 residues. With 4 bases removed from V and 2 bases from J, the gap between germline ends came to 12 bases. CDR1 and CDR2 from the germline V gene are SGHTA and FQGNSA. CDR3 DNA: TGTGCCAGCAGCTCAACGGGGACACCCTACGAGCAGTACCTC. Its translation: CASSSTGTPYEQYL.

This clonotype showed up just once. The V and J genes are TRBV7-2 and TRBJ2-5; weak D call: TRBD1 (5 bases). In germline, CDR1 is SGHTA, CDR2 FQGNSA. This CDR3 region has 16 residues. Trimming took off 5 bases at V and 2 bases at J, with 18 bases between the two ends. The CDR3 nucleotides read TGTGCCAGCAGCCCCGGAGTGGGGAAGGGGCAAGAGACCCAGTACTTC. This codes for CASSPGVGKGQETQYF.

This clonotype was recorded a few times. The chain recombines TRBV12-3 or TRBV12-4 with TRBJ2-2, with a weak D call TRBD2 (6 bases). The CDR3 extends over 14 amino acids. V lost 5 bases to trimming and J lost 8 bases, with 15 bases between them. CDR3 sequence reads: CASSTSKKSGELFF. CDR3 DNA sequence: TGTGCCAGCAGTACTAGCAAAAAATCTGGGGAGCTGTTTTTT.

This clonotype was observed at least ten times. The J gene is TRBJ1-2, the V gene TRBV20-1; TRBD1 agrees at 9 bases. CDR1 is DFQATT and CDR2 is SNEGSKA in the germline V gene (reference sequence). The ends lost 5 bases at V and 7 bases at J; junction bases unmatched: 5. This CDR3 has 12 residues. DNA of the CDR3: TGCAGTGCTTCGGGACAGGGCGGTGGCTACACCTTC. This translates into CSASGQGGGYTF.

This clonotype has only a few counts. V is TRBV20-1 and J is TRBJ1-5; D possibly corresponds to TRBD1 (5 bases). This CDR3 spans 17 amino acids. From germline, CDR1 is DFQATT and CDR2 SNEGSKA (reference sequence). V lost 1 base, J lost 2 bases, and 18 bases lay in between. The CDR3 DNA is TGCAGTGCTAGAGGTGCAGGGCGGGATAACGGCAATCAGCCCCAGCATTTT. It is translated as CSARGAGRDNGNQPQHF.

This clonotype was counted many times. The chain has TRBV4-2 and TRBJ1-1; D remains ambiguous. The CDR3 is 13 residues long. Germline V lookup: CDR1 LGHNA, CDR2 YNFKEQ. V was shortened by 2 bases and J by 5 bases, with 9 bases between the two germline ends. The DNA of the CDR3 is TGTGCCAGCAGCCAAACACGGGAAACTGAAGCTTTCTTT. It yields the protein CASSQTRETEAFF.

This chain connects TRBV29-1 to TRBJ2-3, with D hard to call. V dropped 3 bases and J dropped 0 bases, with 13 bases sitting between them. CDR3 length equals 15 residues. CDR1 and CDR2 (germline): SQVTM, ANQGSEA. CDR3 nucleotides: TGCAGCGTTGAGTGCTACGGTCCTAGCACAGATACGCAGTATTTT. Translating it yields CSVECYGPSTDTQYF.

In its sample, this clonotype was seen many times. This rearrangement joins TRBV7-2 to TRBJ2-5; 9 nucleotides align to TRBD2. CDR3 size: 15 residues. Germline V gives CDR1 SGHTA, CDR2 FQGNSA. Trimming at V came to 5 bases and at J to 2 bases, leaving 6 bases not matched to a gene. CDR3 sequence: CASSPSGIPQETQYF. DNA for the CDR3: TGTGCCAGCAGCCCTAGCGGGATTCCGCAAGAGACCCAGTACTTC.

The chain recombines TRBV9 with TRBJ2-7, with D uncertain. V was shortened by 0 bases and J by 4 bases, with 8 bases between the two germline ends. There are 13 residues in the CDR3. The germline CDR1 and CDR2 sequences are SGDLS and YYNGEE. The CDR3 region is CASSVGPLYEQYF. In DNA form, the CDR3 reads TGTGCCAGCAGCGTAGGCCCATTGTACGAGCAGTACTTC.

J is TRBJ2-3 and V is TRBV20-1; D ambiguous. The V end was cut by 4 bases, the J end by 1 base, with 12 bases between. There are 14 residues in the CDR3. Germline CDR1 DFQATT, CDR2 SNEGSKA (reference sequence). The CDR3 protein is CSAKVGAGTDTQYF. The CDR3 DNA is TGCAGTGCTAAGGTTGGCGCGGGCACAGATACGCAGTATTTT.

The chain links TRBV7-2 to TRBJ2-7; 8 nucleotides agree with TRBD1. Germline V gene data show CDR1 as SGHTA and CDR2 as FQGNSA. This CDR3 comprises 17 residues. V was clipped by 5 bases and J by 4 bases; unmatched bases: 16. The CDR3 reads CASSIDRGGNGRYEQYF. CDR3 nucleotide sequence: TGTGCCAGCAGCATAGACAGGGGCGGAAATGGTCGGTACGAGCAGTACTTC.

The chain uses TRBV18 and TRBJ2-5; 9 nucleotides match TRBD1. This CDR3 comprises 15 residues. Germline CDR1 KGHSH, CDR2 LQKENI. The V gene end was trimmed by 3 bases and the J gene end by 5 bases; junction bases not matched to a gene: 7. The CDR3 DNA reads TGTGCCAGCTCACCCGGGACAGGGTTAACGGAGACCCAGTACTTC. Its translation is CASSPGTGLTETQYF.

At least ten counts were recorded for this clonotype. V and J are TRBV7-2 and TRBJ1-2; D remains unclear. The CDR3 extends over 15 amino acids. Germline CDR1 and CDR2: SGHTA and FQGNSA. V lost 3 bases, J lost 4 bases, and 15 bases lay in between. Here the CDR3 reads CASSFGSNPTYGYTF. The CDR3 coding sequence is TGTGCCAGCAGCTTTGGGTCGAACCCTACCTATGGCTACACCTTC.

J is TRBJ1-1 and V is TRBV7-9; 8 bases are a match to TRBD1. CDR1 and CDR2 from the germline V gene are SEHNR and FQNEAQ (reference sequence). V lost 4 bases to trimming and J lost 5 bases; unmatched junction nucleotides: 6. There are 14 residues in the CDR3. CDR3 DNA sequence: TGTGCCAGCAGCTCCTGGACAGGGTCGACTGAAGCTTTCTTT. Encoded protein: CASSSWTGSTEAFF.

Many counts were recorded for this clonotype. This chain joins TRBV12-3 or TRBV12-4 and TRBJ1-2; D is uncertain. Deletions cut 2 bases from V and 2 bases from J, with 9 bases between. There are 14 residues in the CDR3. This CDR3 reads CASSLSGGNYGYTF. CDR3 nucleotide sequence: TGTGCCAGCAGTTTAAGTGGAGGGAACTATGGCTACACCTTC.

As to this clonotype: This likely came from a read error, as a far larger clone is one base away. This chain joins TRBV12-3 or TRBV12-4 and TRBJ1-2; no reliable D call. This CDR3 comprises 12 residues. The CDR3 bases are TGTGCCGGCAGCAAGGGTGACTATGGCTACACCTTC. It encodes CAGSKGDYGYTF.

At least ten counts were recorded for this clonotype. CDR3 in amino acids: CASSFTGMGTEAFF. The DNA for the CDR3 is TGTGCCAGCAGTTTTACAGGAATGGGTACTGAAGCTTTCTTT. V usage is TRBV12-3 or TRBV12-4 and J usage is TRBJ1-1; tentative D call: TRBD1 (5 bases). The CDR3 extends over 14 amino acids. V was clipped by 3 bases and J by 5 bases, with 13 bases between them.

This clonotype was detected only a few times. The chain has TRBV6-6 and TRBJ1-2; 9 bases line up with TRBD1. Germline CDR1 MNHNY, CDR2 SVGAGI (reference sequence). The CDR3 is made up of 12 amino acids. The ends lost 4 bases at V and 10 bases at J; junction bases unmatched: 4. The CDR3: CASSSTGGDYTF. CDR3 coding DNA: TGTGCCAGCAGTTCCACAGGGGGCGACTACACCTTC.

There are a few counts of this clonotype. CDR3 bases: TGTGCCAGCACCCAGGGACTAGCGGGAGCCTTCGGCGGGGAGCTGTTTTTT. Protein sequence: CASTQGLAGAFGGELFF. The chain employs TRBV2 and TRBJ2-2, with 14 nucleotides matching TRBD2. The CDR3 is made up of 17 amino acids. V shed 7 bases and J 7 bases; nucleotides not matched to a gene: 11. CDR1 is SNHLY and CDR2 is FYNNEI in the germline V gene.

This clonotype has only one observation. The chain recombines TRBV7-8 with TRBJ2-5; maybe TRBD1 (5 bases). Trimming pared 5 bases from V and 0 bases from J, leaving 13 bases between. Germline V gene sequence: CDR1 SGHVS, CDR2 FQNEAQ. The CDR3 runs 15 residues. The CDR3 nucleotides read TGTGCCAGCAGCGTAGGGGCGACGGACCAAGAGACCCAGTACTTC. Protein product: CASSVGATDQETQYF.

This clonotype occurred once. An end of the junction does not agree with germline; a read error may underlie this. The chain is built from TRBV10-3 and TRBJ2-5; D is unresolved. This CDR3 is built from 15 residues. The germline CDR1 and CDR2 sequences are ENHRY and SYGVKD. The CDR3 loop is CASSYASTVGETQYF. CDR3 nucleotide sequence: TGTGCCAGCAGTTACGCATCAACCGTTGGGGAGACCCAGTACTTC.